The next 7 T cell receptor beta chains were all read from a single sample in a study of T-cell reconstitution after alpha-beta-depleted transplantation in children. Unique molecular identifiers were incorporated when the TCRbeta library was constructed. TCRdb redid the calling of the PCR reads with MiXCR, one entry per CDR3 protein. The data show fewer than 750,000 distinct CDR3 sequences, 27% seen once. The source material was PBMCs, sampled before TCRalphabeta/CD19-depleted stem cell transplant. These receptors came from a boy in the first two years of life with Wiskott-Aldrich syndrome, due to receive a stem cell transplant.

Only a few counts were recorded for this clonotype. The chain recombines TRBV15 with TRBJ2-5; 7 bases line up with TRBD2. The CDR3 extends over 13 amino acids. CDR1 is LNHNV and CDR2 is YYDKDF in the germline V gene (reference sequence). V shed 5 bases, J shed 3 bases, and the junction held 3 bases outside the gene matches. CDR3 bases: TGTGCCACCAGCCTCGGGAGGAAAGAGACCCAGTACTTC. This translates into CATSLGRKETQYF. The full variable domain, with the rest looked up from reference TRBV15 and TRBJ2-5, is DAMVIQNPRYQVTQFGKPVTLSCSQTLNHNVMYWYQQKSSQAPKLLFHYYDKDFNNEADTPDNFQSRRPNTSFCFLDIRSPGLGDTAMYLCATSLGRKETQYFGPGTRLLVL.

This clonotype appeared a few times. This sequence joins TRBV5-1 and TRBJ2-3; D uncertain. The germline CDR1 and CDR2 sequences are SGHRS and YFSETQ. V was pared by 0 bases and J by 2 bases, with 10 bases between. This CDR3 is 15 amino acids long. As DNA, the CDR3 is TGCGCCAGCAGCTTGGCGGCCTATCCCACAGATACGCAGTATTTT. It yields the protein CASSLAAYPTDTQYF.

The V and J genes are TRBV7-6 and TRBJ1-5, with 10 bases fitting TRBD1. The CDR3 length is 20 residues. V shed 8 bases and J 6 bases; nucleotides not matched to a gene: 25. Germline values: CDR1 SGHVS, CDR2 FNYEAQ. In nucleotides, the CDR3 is TGTGCCAGCCTACTAAAGGGGGGGACAGGGGATCAGTTGAGGCCTCAGCCCCAGCATTTT. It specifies CASLLKGGTGDQLRPQPQHF.

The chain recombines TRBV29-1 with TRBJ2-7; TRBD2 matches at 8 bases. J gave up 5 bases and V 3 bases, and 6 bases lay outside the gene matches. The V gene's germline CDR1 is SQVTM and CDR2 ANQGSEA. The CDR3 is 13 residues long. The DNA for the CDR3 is TGCAGCGTTGAGGACGGGAGGGTTGACGAGCAGTACTTC. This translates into CSVEDGRVDEQYF.

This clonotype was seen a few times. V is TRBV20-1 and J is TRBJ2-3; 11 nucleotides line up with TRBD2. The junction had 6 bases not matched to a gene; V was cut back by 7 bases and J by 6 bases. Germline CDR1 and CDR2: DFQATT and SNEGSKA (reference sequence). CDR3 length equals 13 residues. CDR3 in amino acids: CSVAGGNGDTQYF. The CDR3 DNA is TGCAGTGTAGCGGGAGGGAATGGGGATACGCAGTATTTT.

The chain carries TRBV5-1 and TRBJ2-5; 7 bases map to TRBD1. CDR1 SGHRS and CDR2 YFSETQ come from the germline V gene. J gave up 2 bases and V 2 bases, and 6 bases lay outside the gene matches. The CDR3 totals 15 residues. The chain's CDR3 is CASSLNRGGQETQYF. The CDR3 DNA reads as TGCGCCAGCAGCTTAAACAGGGGTGGTCAAGAGACCCAGTACTTC. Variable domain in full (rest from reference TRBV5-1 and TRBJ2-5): KAGVTQTPRYLIKTRGQQVTLSCSPISGHRSVSWYQQTPGQGLQFLFEYFSETQRNKGNFPGRFSGRQFSNSRSEMNVSTLELGDSALYLCASSLNRGGQETQYFGPGTRLLVL.

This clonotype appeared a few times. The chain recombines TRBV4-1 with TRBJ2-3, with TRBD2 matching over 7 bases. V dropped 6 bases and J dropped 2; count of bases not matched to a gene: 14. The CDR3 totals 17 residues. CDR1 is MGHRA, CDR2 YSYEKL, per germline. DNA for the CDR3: TGCGCCAGCAGTCGATATCTGCTAGCGGTCGTCACAGATACGCAGTATTTT. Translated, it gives CASSRYLLAVVTDTQYF.